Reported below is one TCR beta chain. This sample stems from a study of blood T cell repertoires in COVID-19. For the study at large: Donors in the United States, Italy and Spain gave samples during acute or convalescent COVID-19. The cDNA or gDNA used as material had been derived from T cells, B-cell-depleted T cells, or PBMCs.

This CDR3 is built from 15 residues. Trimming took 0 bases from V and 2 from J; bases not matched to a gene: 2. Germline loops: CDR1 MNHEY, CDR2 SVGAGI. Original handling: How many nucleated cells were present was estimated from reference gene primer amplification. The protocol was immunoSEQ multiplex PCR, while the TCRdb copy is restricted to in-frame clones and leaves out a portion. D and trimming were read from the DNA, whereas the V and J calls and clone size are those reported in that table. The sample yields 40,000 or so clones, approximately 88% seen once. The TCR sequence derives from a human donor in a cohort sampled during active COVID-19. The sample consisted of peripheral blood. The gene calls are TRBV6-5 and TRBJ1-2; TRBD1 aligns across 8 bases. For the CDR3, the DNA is TGTGCCAGCAGTTACTCGGGACAGGCAAACTATGGCTACACCTTC. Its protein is CASSYSGQANYGYTF.